Listed below are T cell receptor beta chains from one sample, sequenced in a study of blood T cells in healthy people across ages. TCRdb ran MiXCR on the 5' RACE reads and lists one entry per CDR3 protein. The sample carries roughly 1.7 million distinct CDR3 sequences, approximately 32% recorded once. The sequenced sample was blood. These receptors were obtained from a young woman in good health. Each CDR3 is given with its conserved first and last residue. The order of the fields is clone size, J gene, D gene, V gene, CDR3 protein, CDR3 DNA. D genes are given only for firm matches. Only part of the rows carry a size: once, few, many, or a class if the clone is expanded.

>.|TRBJ2-4|.|TRBV5-1
CASSLAQPRGGEQYF
TGCGCCAGCAGCTTGGCCCAGCCACGGGGAGGTGAGCAGTACTTC
>.|TRBJ2-3|TRBD2|TRBV9
CAGSGLLAELSDTQYF
TGTGCCGGCAGCGGCTTACTAGCGGAGCTATCAGATACGCAGTATTTT
>.|TRBJ1-6|.|TRBV3-1
CASSQEPGPGNSPLHF
TGTGCCAGCAGCCAAGAGCCGGGACCGGGAAATTCACCCCTCCACTTT
>.|TRBJ2-5|TRBD1|TRBV20-1
CSADTGTGLQETQYF
TGCAGTGCGGATACCGGGACAGGCCTCCAAGAGACCCAGTACTTC
>once|TRBJ2-1|TRBD2|TRBV5-1
CASSLGTSRANEQFF
TGCGCCAGCAGCTTGGGGACTAGCCGGGCCAATGAGCAGTTCTTC
>many|TRBJ1-2|.|TRBV7-9
CASSLMGFRGVYGYGYTF
TGTGCCAGCAGCTTAATGGGATTCAGGGGAGTGTATGGCTATGGCTACACCTTC
>many|TRBJ2-7|.|TRBV12-3/TRBV12-4
CASSSPPGSYEQYF
TGTGCCAGCAGTTCCCCCCCCGGCAGCTACGAGCAGTACTTC
>few|TRBJ2-7|TRBD2|TRBV7-2
CASSLLAGVPSYEQYF
TGTGCCAGCAGCCTCCTAGCGGGAGTCCCCTCCTACGAGCAGTACTTC
>once|TRBJ2-1|.|TRBV27
CASSFHGRENGELFF
TGTGCCAGCAGTTTCCACGGCAGGGAGAACGGGGAGCTGTTCTTC
>.|TRBJ1-2|.|TRBV9
CASSAEQELHNNGYTF
TGTGCCAGCAGCGCGGAACAGGAACTCCACAACAATGGCTACACCTTC
>once|TRBJ2-7|TRBD2|TRBV7-9
CASSGSGRAGNYEQYF
TGTGCCAGCAGCGGTAGCGGGAGGGCCGGTAATTACGAGCAGTACTTC
>.|TRBJ2-5|.|TRBV11-2
CASSLEPGPGKTQYF
TGTGCCAGCAGCTTAGAGCCGGGGCCCGGGAAGACCCAGTACTTC
>once|TRBJ2-5|.|TRBV9
CASSVQRGETQYF
TGTGCCAGCAGCGTACAGAGGGGAGAGACCCAGTACTTC
>few|TRBJ2-4|TRBD2|TRBV9
CASSGSSAGGPFEQYF
TGTGCCAGCAGCGGATCTTCTGCGGGAGGGCCGTTTGAGCAGTACTTC
>.|TRBJ2-1|.|TRBV7-2
CASSPHLGAGNEQFF
TGTGCCAGCAGCCCCCACCTGGGGGCGGGGAATGAGCAGTTCTTC
>.|TRBJ2-3|.|TRBV20-1
CSAISTRTSTDTQYF
TGCAGTGCTATCTCAACTAGGACTAGCACAGATACGCAGTATTTT
>.|TRBJ1-5|TRBD1|TRBV9
CASSMTGLANQPQHF
TGTGCCAGCAGCATGACAGGGCTGGCCAATCAGCCCCAGCATTTT
>.|TRBJ2-1|.|TRBV9
CASSVGTSEQFF
TGTGCCAGCAGCGTCGGGACAAGTGAGCAGTTCTTC
>few|TRBJ1-6|.|TRBV20-1
CSARAVGGSIYNSPLHF
TGCAGTGCTAGAGCGGTGGGCGGCAGCATCTATAATTCACCCCTCCACTTT
>once|TRBJ2-3|TRBD2|TRBV6-1
CANQAGGDLDTQYF
TGTGCCAACCAAGCGGGGGGGGATTTGGATACGCAGTATTTT
>many|TRBJ2-5|.|TRBV4-2
CASSQEGEGLQETQYF
TGTGCCAGCAGCCAAGAGGGAGAGGGATTGCAAGAGACCCAGTACTTC
>.|TRBJ2-7|.|TRBV21-1
CASSKDLGRPYEQYF
TGTGCCAGCAGCAAAGATCTGGGGAGACCCTACGAGCAGTACTTC
>few|TRBJ1-1|.|TRBV6-6
CASTHPRGEAFF
TGTGCCAGCACCCATCCGAGGGGTGAAGCTTTCTTT
>few|TRBJ1-2|.|TRBV25-1
CASSESGSTFNYGYTF
TGTGCCAGCAGTGAATCGGGCAGCACCTTTAACTATGGCTACACCTTC
>few|TRBJ2-7|TRBD1|TRBV28
CASEDRGYEQYF
TGTGCCAGCGAGGACAGGGGCTACGAGCAGTACTTC
>few|TRBJ2-1|TRBD1|TRBV7-3
CASSLSPGGDEQFF
TGTGCCAGCAGCTTATCCCCAGGGGGCGATGAGCAGTTCTTC
>.|TRBJ1-5|.|TRBV5-1
CASSPGQILGNQPQHF
TGCGCCAGCAGCCCCGGACAGATTCTGGGCAATCAGCCCCAGCATTTT